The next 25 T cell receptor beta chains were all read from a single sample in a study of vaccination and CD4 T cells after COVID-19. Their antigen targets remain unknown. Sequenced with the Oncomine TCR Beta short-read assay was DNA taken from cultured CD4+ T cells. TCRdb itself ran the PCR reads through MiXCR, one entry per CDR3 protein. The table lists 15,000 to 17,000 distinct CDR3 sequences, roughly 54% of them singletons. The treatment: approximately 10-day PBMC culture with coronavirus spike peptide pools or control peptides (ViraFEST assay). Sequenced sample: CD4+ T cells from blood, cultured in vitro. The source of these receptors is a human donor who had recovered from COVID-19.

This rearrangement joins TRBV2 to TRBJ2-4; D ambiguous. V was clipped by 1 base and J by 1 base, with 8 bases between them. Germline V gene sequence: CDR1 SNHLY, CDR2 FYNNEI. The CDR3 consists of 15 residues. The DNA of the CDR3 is TGTGCCAGCAGTGAAGGACCGTTGGCCAAAAACATTCAGTACTTC. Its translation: CASSEGPLAKNIQYF.

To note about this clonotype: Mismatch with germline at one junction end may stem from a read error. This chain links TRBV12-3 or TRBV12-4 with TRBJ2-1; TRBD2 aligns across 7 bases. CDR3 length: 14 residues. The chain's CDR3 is CASTLGTTYNEQFF. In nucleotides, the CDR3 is TGTGCCAGCACCCTCGGGACTACCTATAATGAGCAGTTCTTC.

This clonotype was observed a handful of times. CDR3 sequence reads: CASSLGGSQYF. CDR3 bases: TGTGCCAGCAGTTTAGGCGGGAGCCAGTACTTC. The gene calls are TRBV12-3 or TRBV12-4 and TRBJ2-7; 7 nucleotides align to TRBD2. The CDR3 runs to 11 residues. V was pared by 1 base and J by 10 bases, with 1 base of the junction left unmatched.

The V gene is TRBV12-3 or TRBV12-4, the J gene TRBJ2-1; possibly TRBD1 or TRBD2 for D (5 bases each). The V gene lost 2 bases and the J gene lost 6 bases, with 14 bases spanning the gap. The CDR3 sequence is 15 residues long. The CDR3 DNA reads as TGTGCCAGCAGTTTATCACGGGGCGCGGGCAATGAGCAGTTCTTC. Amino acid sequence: CASSLSRGAGNEQFF.

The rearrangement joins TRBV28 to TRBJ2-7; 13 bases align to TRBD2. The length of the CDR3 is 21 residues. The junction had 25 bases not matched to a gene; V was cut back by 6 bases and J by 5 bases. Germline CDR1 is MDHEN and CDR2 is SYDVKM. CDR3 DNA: TGTGCCAGCAGCTTCTTCACTGTGACTAGCGGGAGGCCAGAGGAGGTCCACGAGCAGTACTTC. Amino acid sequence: CASSFFTVTSGRPEEVHEQYF.

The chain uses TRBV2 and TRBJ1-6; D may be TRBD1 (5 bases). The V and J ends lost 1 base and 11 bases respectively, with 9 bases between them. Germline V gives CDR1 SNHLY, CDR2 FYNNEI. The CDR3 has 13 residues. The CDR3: CASSEVRVAPLHF. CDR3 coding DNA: TGTGCCAGCAGTGAAGTCAGGGTAGCACCCCTCCACTTT.

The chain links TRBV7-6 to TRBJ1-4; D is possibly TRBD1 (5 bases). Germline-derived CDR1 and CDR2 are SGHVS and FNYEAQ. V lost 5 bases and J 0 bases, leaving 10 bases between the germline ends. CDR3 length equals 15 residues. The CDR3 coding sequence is TGTGCCAGCAGCGTTACAGGTGCAACTAATGAAAAACTGTTTTTT. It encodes CASSVTGATNEKLFF.

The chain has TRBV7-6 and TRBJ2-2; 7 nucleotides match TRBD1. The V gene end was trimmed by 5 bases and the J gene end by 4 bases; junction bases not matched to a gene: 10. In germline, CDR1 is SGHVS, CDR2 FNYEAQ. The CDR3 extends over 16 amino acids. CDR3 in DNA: TGTGCCAGCAGCCCCCAAGACAGGGAGAGCACCGGGGAGCTGTTTTTT. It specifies CASSPQDRESTGELFF.

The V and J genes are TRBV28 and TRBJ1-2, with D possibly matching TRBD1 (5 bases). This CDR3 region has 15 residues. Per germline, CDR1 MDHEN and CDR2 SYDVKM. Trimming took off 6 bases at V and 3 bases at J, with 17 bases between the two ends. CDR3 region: CASRTRDGAYYGYTF. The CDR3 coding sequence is TGTGCCAGCAGGACCCGGGACGGAGCTTACTATGGCTACACCTTC.

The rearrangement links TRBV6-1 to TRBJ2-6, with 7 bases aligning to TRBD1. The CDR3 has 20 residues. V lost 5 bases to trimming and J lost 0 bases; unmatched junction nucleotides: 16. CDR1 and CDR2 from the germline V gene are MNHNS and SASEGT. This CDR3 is CASSTLVRDRQISGANVLTF. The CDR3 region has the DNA TGTGCCAGCAGTACCCTTGTAAGGGACAGACAGATCTCTGGGGCCAACGTCCTGACTTTC.

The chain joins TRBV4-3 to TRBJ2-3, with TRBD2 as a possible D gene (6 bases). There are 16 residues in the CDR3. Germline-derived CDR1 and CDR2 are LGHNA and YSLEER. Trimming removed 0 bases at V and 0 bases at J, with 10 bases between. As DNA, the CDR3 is TGCGCCAGCAGCCAAGATCCTGGGGGGAGCACAGATACGCAGTATTTT. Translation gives CASSQDPGGSTDTQYF.

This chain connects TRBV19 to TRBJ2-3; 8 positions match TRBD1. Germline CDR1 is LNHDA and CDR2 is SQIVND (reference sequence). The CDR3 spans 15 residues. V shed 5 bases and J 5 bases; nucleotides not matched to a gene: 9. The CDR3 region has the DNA TGTGCCAGTAGTTCTCCCGCCGGGACAGGAGATACGCAGTATTTT. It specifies CASSSPAGTGDTQYF.

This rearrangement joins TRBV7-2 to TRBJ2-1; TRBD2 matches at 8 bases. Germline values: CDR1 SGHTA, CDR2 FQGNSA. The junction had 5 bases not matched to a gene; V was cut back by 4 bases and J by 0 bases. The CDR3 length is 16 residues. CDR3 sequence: CASSSSGLSSYNEQFF. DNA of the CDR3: TGTGCCAGCAGCTCTAGCGGGCTTTCCTCCTACAATGAGCAGTTCTTC.

CDR3 coding DNA: TGTGCCAGCAGTATCATGGGGGCGGGACAGCCCCAGCATTTT. It specifies CASSIMGAGQPQHF. The chain combines TRBV28 with TRBJ1-5, with a tentative D call TRBD1 (6 bases). CDR3 length: 14 residues. V lost 5 bases and J lost 7, with 15 bases in between. CDR1 is MDHEN and CDR2 is SYDVKM in the germline V gene.

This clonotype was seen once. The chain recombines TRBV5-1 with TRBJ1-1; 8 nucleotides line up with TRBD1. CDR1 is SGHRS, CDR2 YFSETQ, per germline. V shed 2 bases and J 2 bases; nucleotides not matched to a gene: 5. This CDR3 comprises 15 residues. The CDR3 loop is CASSLVGTGNTEAFF. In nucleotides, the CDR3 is TGCGCCAGCAGCTTAGTCGGGACAGGTAACACTGAAGCTTTCTTT.

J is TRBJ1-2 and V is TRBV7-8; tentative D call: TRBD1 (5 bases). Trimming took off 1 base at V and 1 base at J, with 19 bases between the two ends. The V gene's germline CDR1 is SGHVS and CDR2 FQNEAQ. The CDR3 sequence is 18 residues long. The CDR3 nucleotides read TGTGCCAGCAGCTTAGGGAGCAGGGCGAATTTGGTTAACTATGGCTACACCTTC. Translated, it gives CASSLGSRANLVNYGYTF.

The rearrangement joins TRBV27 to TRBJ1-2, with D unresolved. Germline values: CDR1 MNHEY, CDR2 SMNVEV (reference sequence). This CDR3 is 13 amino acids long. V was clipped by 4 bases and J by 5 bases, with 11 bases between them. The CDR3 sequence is CASSYQEGYGYTF. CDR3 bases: TGTGCCAGCAGTTACCAGGAAGGGTATGGCTACACCTTC.

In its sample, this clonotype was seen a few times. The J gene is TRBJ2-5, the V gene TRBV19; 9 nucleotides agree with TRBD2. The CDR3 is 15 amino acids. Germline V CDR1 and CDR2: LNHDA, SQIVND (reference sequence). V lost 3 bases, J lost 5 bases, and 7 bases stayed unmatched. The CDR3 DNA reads TGTGCCAGTAGTATCGCTAGCGGGGTTGGTGAGACCCAGTACTTC. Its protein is CASSIASGVGETQYF.

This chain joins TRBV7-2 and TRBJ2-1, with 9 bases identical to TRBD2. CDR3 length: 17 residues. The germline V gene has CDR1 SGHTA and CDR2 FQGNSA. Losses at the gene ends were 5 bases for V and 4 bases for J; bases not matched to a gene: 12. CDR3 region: CASSPQAGGPPYNEQFF. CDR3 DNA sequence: TGTGCCAGCAGCCCCCAGGCGGGGGGGCCCCCTTACAATGAGCAGTTCTTC. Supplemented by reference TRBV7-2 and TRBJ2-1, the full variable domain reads GAGVSQSPSNKVTEKGKDVELRCDPISGHTALYWYRQSLGQGLEFLIYFQGNSAPDKSGLPSDRFSAERTGGSVSTLTIQRTQQEDSAVYLCASSPQAGGPPYNEQFFGPGTRLTVL.

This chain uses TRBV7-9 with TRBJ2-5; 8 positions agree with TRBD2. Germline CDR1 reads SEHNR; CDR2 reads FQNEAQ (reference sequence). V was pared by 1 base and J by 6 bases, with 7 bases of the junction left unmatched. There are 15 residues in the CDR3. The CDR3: CASSLGAGATQTQYF. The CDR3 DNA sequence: TGTGCCAGCAGCTTAGGAGCGGGGGCGACGCAGACCCAGTACTTC.

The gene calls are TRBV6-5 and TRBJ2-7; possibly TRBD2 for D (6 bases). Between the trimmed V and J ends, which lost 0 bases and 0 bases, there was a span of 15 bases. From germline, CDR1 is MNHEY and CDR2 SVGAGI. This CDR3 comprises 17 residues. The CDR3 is CASSYSAASADSYEQYF. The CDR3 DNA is TGTGCCAGCAGTTACTCGGCAGCTAGCGCGGACTCCTACGAGCAGTACTTC.

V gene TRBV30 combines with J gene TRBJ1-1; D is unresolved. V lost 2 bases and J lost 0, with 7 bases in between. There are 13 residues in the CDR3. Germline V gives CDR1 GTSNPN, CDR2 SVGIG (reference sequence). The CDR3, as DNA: TGTGCCTGGAGTATAGCCATGAACACTGAAGCTTTCTTT. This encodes CAWSIAMNTEAFF.

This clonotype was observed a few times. In DNA form, the CDR3 reads TGTGCCAGCAGTTTGCAGGGTTACAATGAGCAGTTCTTC. Its protein is CASSLQGYNEQFF. The chain is built from TRBV6-5 and TRBJ2-1; D perhaps matches TRBD1 (5 bases). Trimming cost V 4 bases and J 4 bases, with 8 bases left between them. The CDR3 is made up of 13 amino acids. Germline values: CDR1 MNHEY, CDR2 SVGAGI.

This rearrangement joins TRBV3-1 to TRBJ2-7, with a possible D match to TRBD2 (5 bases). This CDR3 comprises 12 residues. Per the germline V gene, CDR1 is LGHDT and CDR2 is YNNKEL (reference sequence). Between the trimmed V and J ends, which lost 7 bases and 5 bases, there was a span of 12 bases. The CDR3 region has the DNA TGTGCCAGCACCTCCTCCGGGAACGAGCAGTACTTC. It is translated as CASTSSGNEQYF.

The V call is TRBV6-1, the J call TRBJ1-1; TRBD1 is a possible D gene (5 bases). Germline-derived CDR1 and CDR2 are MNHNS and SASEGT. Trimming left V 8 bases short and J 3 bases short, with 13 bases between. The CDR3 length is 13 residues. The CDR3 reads CASGAGTHTEAFF. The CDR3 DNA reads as TGTGCCAGCGGGGCTGGGACGCACACTGAAGCTTTCTTT.